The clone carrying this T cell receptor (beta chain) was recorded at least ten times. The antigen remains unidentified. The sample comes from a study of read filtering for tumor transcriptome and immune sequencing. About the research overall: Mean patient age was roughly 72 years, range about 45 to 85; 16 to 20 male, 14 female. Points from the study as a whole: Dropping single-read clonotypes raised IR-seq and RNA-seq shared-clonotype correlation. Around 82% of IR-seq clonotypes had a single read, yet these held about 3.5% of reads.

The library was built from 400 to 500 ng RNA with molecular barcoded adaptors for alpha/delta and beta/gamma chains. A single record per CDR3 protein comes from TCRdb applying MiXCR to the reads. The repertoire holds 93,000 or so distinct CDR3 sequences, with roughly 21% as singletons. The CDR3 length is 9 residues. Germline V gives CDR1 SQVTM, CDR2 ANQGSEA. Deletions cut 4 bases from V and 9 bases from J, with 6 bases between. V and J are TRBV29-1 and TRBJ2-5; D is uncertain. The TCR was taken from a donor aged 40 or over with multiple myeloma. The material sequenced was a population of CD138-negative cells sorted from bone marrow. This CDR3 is CSVAFPQYF. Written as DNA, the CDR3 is TGCAGCGTTGCATTTCCCCAGTACTTC.